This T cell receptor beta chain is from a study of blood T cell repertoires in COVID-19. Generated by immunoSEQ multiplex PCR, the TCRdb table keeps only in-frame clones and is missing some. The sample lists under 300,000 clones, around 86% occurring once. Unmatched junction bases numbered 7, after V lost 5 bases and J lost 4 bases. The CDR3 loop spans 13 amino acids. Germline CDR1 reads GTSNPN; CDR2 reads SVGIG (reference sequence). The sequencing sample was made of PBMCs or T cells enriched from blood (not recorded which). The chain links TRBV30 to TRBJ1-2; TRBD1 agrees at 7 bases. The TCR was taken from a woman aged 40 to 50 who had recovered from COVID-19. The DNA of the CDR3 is TGTGCCTGGCTCAGGGGGACGGGCTATGGCTACACCTTC. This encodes CAWLRGTGYGYTF.